The rows below give T cell receptor beta chains drawn from one sample of a study of beta chain features in type 1 diabetes. Produced via immunoSEQ multiplex PCR; TCRdb's table is partial and in-frame only. The data show about 260,000 clones, with around 24% seen just once and 0.012% held by the top ten. Material for sequencing was naive CD4+ T cells from blood. The receptors stem from a woman in her twenties or thirties with type 1 diabetes. Both conserved end residues are part of each CDR3. Fields, in order: V gene, J gene, CDR3 length, clone size, D gene, CDR3 protein, CDR3 DNA. D genes are given only for firm matches. Clone size, where shown, is once, few, many, or a class for clones that have expanded.

>TRBV18|TRBJ2-7|15|few|NA
CASSPSKDLIYEQYF
TGTGCCAGCTCACCATCCAAGGACTTGATATACGAGCAGTACTTC
>TRBV29-1|TRBJ2-2|12|NA|NA
CSVGFGPGELFF
TGCAGCGTTGGGTTTGGGCCCGGGGAGCTGTTTTTT
>TRBV4-1|TRBJ2-7|14|NA|TRBD1
CASSQAGQAYEQYF
TGCGCCAGCAGCCAAGCGGGACAGGCCTACGAGCAGTACTTC
>TRBV10-3|TRBJ2-5|14|once|NA
CAISDSILRETQYF
TGTGCCATCAGTGACTCCATACTAAGGGAGACCCAGTACTTC
>TRBV2|TRBJ1-1|14|NA|NA
CASNTGAGYTEAFF
TGTGCCAGCAATACAGGCGCAGGGTACACTGAAGCTTTCTTT
>TRBV29-1|TRBJ2-1|17|NA|TRBD2
CSVEGLAGGGFDNEQFF
TGCAGCGTTGAAGGGCTAGCGGGAGGGGGGTTCGACAATGAGCAGTTCTTC
>TRBV7-6|TRBJ2-1|16|NA|TRBD2
CASSLAGLAGYNEQFF
TGTGCCAGCAGCTTAGCGGGGCTAGCGGGCTACAATGAGCAGTTCTTC
>TRBV27|TRBJ2-5|19|NA|TRBD2
CASSKHPLGGRAGAETQYF
TGTGCCAGCAGCAAACACCCCCTTGGTGGGAGGGCCGGGGCAGAGACCCAGTACTTC
>TRBV5-1|TRBJ1-4|14|NA|NA
CASSLGERNEKLFF
TGCGCCAGCAGCTTGGGGGAGAGAAATGAAAAACTGTTTTTT
>TRBV4-2|TRBJ2-3|15|few|NA
CASSAHEASTDTQYF
TGTGCCAGCAGCGCCCATGAAGCTAGCACAGATACGCAGTATTTT
>TRBV7-9|TRBJ2-1|15|NA|TRBD2
CASSQLAGGVNEQFF
TGTGCCAGCAGCCAACTAGCGGGAGGAGTAAATGAGCAGTTCTTC
>TRBV28|TRBJ2-7|15|NA|TRBD2
CASSPGTSGFHEQYF
TGTGCCAGCAGTCCCGGGACTAGCGGGTTCCACGAGCAGTACTTC
>TRBV9|TRBJ2-6|17|NA|TRBD1
CASSPLQQGAAANVLTF
TGTGCCAGCAGCCCCCTCCAACAGGGGGCGGCGGCCAACGTCCTGACTTTC
>TRBV29-1|TRBJ2-3|13|NA|TRBD2
CSVGGAGTDTQYF
TGCAGCGTTGGGGGAGCGGGGACAGATACGCAGTATTTT
>TRBV5-1|TRBJ2-7|16|few|TRBD2
CASSLGLSGISYEQYF
TGCGCCAGCAGCTTGGGCCTTAGCGGGATCTCCTACGAGCAGTACTTC
>TRBV10-2|TRBJ2-7|14|few|TRBD2
CASRLLAGDHEQYF
TGCGCCAGCAGGTTACTAGCGGGAGACCACGAGCAGTACTTC
>TRBV9|TRBJ2-1|16|few|TRBD2
CASSWGTSGSYNEQFF
TGTGCCAGCAGCTGGGGGACTAGCGGCTCCTACAATGAGCAGTTCTTC
>TRBV11-2|TRBJ2-1|11|NA|NA
CASSLFRGQFF
TGTGCCAGCAGCTTATTCCGAGGGCAGTTCTTC
>TRBV7-9|TRBJ1-5|14|NA|TRBD1
CASSLSDRNQPQHF
TGTGCCAGCAGCTTATCGGACAGGAATCAGCCCCAGCATTTT
>TRBV19|TRBJ1-5|15|NA|NA
CASSISAVGNQPQHF
TGTGCCAGTAGTATCTCGGCGGTAGGCAATCAGCCCCAGCATTTT
>TRBV30|TRBJ2-4|12|few|TRBD2
CAWSSSGGIQYF
TGTGCCTGGAGTTCTAGCGGTGGCATTCAGTACTTC
>TRBV29-1|TRBJ2-7|14|NA|TRBD2
CSVTGLAVTYEQYF
TGCAGCGTTACGGGACTAGCGGTTACCTACGAGCAGTACTTC
>TRBV11-2|TRBJ2-3|14|NA|NA
CASTSFRRRGTQYF
TGTGCCAGCACCTCCTTCAGAAGACGAGGAACGCAGTATTTT
>TRBV7-6|TRBJ1-1|14|NA|NA
CASSSGHLNTEAFF
TGTGCCAGCAGCTCGGGACACCTGAACACTGAAGCTTTCTTT
>TRBV30|TRBJ2-1|13|few|NA
CAWSLSDYNEQFF
TGTGCCTGGAGTCTTAGCGACTACAATGAGCAGTTCTTC
>TRBV5-6|TRBJ2-6|17|few|TRBD1
CASSGTEISSGANVLTF
TGTGCCAGCAGCGGGACAGAAATAAGCTCTGGGGCCAACGTCCTGACTTTC
>TRBV29-1|TRBJ2-7|14|NA|TRBD2
CSVGGRVGTYEQYF
TGCAGCGTTGGAGGGAGGGTCGGAACCTACGAGCAGTACTTC
>TRBV9|TRBJ1-5|13|NA|NA
CASSVLGNQPQHF
TGTGCCAGCAGCGTTCTAGGCAATCAGCCCCAGCATTTT
>TRBV6-5|TRBJ1-2|13|once|NA
CASSLLGSYGYTF
TGTGCCAGCAGCCTTCTGGGGAGCTATGGCTACACCTTC